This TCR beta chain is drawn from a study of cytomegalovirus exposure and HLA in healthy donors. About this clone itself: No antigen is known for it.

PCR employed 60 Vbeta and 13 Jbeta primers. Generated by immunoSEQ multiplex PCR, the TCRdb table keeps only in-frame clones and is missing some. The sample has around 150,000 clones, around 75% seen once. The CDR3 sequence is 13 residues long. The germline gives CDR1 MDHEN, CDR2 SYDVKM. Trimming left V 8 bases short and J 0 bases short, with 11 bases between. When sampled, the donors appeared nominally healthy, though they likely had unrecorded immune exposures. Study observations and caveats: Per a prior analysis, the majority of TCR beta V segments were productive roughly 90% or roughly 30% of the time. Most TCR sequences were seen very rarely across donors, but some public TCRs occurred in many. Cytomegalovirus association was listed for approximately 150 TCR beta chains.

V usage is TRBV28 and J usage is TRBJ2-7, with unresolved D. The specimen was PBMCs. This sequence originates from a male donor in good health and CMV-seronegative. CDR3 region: CASLAASSYEQYF. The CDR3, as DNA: TGTGCCAGCTTAGCTGCAAGCTCCTACGAGCAGTACTTC.